The next 7 T cell receptor beta chains were all read from a single sample in a study of breast tumors, draining lymph nodes, adjacent tissues. TCRdb re-called the multiplex PCR reads with MiXCR, one entry per CDR3 protein. The table has approximately 300,000 distinct CDR3 sequences, roughly 30% seen once. The lymph nodes were axillary draining lymph nodes from breast cancer patients. The specimen sequenced was axillary lymph node tissue. Receptors were obtained from a female donor with breast cancer. Some clones in this sample may be carry-over from other donors' samples.

This clonotype was observed many times. This sequence joins TRBV6-6 and TRBJ1-2, with 8 bases lining up with TRBD1. The V gene's germline CDR1 is MNHNY and CDR2 SVGAGI (reference sequence). The CDR3 runs 15 residues. V lost 0 bases and J lost 4; bases outside the gene matches: 4. The CDR3 reads CASSYSGQGVYGYTF. CDR3 in DNA: TGTGCCAGCAGTTACTCAGGACAGGGTGTCTATGGCTACACCTTC.

This clonotype was counted at least ten times. The chain has TRBV6-6 and TRBJ1-5; 9 bases align to TRBD1. V lost 2 bases and J lost 5; bases outside the gene matches: 4. The CDR3 runs to 15 residues. Germline loops: CDR1 MNHNY, CDR2 SVGAGI (reference sequence). The DNA of the CDR3 is TGTGCCAGCAGTTACGTCGGGACAGGGTATCAGCCCCAGCATTTT. It codes for CASSYVGTGYQPQHF.

The rearrangement uses TRBV28 and TRBJ2-5, with 7 bases identical to TRBD1. In germline, CDR1 is MDHEN, CDR2 SYDVKM. V lost 5 bases and J lost 9; bases outside the gene matches: 15. This CDR3 contains 15 residues. The CDR3 protein is CASSRDSSTGGSQYF. CDR3 DNA: TGTGCCAGCAGTAGGGACAGTAGTACGGGTGGCTCCCAGTACTTC.

This clonotype appeared a few times. Given a much more abundant clone one base away, this may be a read error. J is TRBJ1-2 and V is TRBV19, with D unresolved. CDR3 length equals 10 residues. In germline, CDR1 is LNHDA, CDR2 SQIVND (reference sequence). Trimming stripped 6 bases from V and 4 bases from J, with 3 bases between. Here the CDR3 DNA reads TGTGCCAGTAGATTCTATGGCTACACCTTC. It translates to CASRFYGYTF.

The chain has TRBV5-1 and TRBJ1-4; D might be TRBD1 (6 bases). The V gene lost 3 bases and the J gene lost 4 bases, with 16 bases spanning the gap. The CDR3 consists of 16 residues. Per germline, CDR1 SGHRS and CDR2 YFSETQ. CDR3 residues: CASSWVTGPVNEKLFF. CDR3 sequence (DNA): TGCGCCAGCAGCTGGGTGACAGGACCCGTTAATGAAAAACTGTTTTTT.

V and J are TRBV30 and TRBJ2-7, with TRBD2 identical over 10 bases. Germline V gene data show CDR1 as GTSNPN and CDR2 as SVGIG (reference sequence). The CDR3 is 15 residues long. With V trimmed by 3 bases and J by 5 bases, 10 bases remained unmatched. CDR3 nucleotides: TGTGCCTGGAGCCCTGGACTAGCGGTCTTAGACGAGCAGTACTTC. It specifies CAWSPGLAVLDEQYF.

The sample holds many counts of this clonotype. The V call is TRBV6-6, the J call TRBJ2-1, with D possibly TRBD2 on 6 matching bases. The V and J ends lost 0 bases and 8 bases respectively, with 14 bases between them. CDR3 length: 15 residues. In germline, CDR1 is MNHNY, CDR2 SVGAGI (reference sequence). The CDR3 DNA reads as TGTGCCAGCAGTTACTCCGCGGGATCGGTCCATGAGCAGTTCTTC. This sequence encodes CASSYSAGSVHEQFF.